This T cell receptor (beta chain) was identified in a study of cytomegalovirus exposure and HLA in healthy donors. Clones were sequenced by immunoSEQ multiplex PCR, and TCRdb holds only the in-frame ones, with some missing. Altogether fewer than 120,000 clones are present, around 89% being singletons, with the ten largest covering almost 1.5%. V was clipped by 6 bases and J by 4 bases, with 14 bases between them. Germline V CDR1 and CDR2: MNHEY, SMNVEV (reference sequence). The length of the CDR3 is 14 residues. The donors were members of the validation cohort, which comprised under 150 subjects and was separate from the first cohort of roughly 700 subjects.

Material: PBMCs. This TCR derives from a woman aged 30 to 39 in good health and CMV-seropositive. The genes are TRBV27 and TRBJ2-3; maybe TRBD2 (6 bases). CDR3 in amino acids: CASRVYGSADTQYF. The DNA for the CDR3 is TGTGCCAGCAGAGTCTACGGGAGTGCAGATACGCAGTATTTT.